This T cell receptor (beta chain) emerged from a study of post-analysis software for immune sequencing data. General study findings and limits: Strong co-clustering by F measure was evident for samples that had been prepared in the same batch.

Presence of unique molecular identifiers characterized the TCR beta cDNA libraries. TCRdb ran MiXCR on the PCR reads and lists one entry per CDR3 protein. The sample records more than 500,000 distinct CDR3 sequences, 34% being singletons. As for this clonotype: What it binds is unknown.

This receptor was taken from a girl between 2 and 17 years old with multiple sclerosis. The source material was blood.

CDR3 DNA: TGTGCCAGCAGCTCGGCATTGGGATACAATGAGCAGTTCTTC. As protein: CASSSALGYNEQFF. The chain links TRBV28 to TRBJ2-1, with no clear D. Germline V gene lookup returns CDR1 MDHEN and CDR2 SYDVKM. V was cut by 6 bases and J by 4 bases, with 13 bases left in between. This CDR3 spans 14 amino acids.